The rows below give T cell receptor beta chains drawn from one sample of a study of shared clonotypes between healthy human individuals. The data were produced by immunoSEQ multiplex PCR, yet TCRdb's version contains in-frame clones alone and is incomplete. Among about 1,800,000 clones listed, about 95% were seen once. Sequencing was performed on naive CD8+ T cells sorted from blood. These receptors were obtained from a man aged 18-30 years in good health. Each CDR3 is given with its conserved first and last residue. The order of the fields is CDR3 length, V gene, clone size, J gene, D gene, CDR3 DNA, CDR3 protein. The D gene is left open where the match is weak. Clone sizes are given selectively: once, few, many, or a class where the clone is expanded.

15	TRBV4-1	.	TRBJ2-6	.	TGCGCCAGCAGCCCCCCTTACTCTGGGGCCAACGTCCTGACTTTC	CASSPPYSGANVLTF
14	TRBV9	.	TRBJ2-7	.	TGTGCCAGCAGCGTTGGGGGACGGACGGCTGAGCAGTACTTC	CASSVGGRTAEQYF
15	TRBV27	.	TRBJ2-7	.	TGTGCCAGCAGCTTCCTAGCGAGGAGCTCCTACGAGCAGTACTTC	CASSFLARSSYEQYF
15	TRBV5-4	.	TRBJ2-3	TRBD1	TGTGCCAGCAGCTTGGACCAGGGGGCTGGGGATACGCAGTATTTT	CASSLDQGAGDTQYF
14	TRBV6-5	.	TRBJ1-1	.	TGTGCCAGCAGTTACTCGACGGTGGCGGGGGAAGCTTTCTTT	CASSYSTVAGEAFF
18	TRBV6-1	.	TRBJ1-4	.	TGTGCCAGCAGTGAAAAGGGGCTTTATGCAGAGACTAATGAAAAACTGTTTTTT	CASSEKGLYAETNEKLFF
13	TRBV5-1	.	TRBJ1-2	.	TGCGCCAGCAGCTTGGCATCTAACTATGGCTACACCTTC	CASSLASNYGYTF
13	TRBV27	once	TRBJ2-7	TRBD2	TGTGCCAGCAGCCCCGGACTAGCCTACGAGCAGTACTTC	CASSPGLAYEQYF
15	TRBV27	.	TRBJ2-7	TRBD1	TGTGCCAGCAGTCCGGGACAGGGCCTTAACTACGAGCAGTACTTC	CASSPGQGLNYEQYF
14	TRBV27	.	TRBJ2-7	TRBD2	TGTGCCAGCAGTTTAGTAGCGGGAGCCTACGAGCAGTACTTC	CASSLVAGAYEQYF
14	TRBV27	.	TRBJ2-7	.	TGTGCCAGCAGTCAATTCATCAAGGGATACGAGCAGTACTTC	CASSQFIKGYEQYF
15	TRBV4-1	.	TRBJ1-1	TRBD1	TGCGCCAGCAGCCAACTGACAGGGGGCAACACTGAAGCTTTCTTT	CASSQLTGGNTEAFF
15	TRBV6-4	.	TRBJ2-7	.	TGTGCCAGCAGACATGCGGTGGACAGACTCTACGAGCAGTACTTC	CASRHAVDRLYEQYF
17	TRBV4-3	.	TRBJ2-3	.	TGCGCCAGCAGCCAAGATCCGCCCGGACAGTTCACAGATACGCAGTATTTT	CASSQDPPGQFTDTQYF
13	TRBV13	.	TRBJ1-1	TRBD1	TGTGCCAGCAGCGATCAGGGGGTGACTGAAGCTTTCTTT	CASSDQGVTEAFF
13	TRBV4-3	.	TRBJ1-1	.	TGCGCCAGCAGCCAAGATGAACGGGACGAAGCTTTCTTT	CASSQDERDEAFF
10	TRBV29-1	.	TRBJ1-1	TRBD1	TGCAGCGTTGAGGACAGGGAAGCTTTCTTT	CSVEDREAFF
14	TRBV19	.	TRBJ1-2	TRBD1	TGTGCCAGTAGTAGTACAGGGGGCGCGTATGGCTACACCTTC	CASSSTGGAYGYTF
13	TRBV5-1	few	TRBJ2-7	.	TGCGCCAGCAGCTTGGACACCTCCTACGAGCAGTACTTC	CASSLDTSYEQYF
15	TRBV6-1	.	TRBJ2-7	TRBD2	TGTGCCAGCAGGACGGGACTAGCGGCTCTCTACGAGCAGTACTTC	CASRTGLAALYEQYF
13	TRBV28	.	TRBJ1-4	.	TGTGCCAGCATTGGAAGGGAGGGTGAAAAACTGTTTTTT	CASIGREGEKLFF
15	TRBV4-1	.	TRBJ2-1	.	TGCGCCAGCAGCCAAGGATCGATCTCCTACAATGAGCAGTTCTTC	CASSQGSISYNEQFF
15	TRBV7-8	once	TRBJ1-1	TRBD1	TGTGCCAGCAGCTCACAGGGGGCCGGGCTCCCTGAAGCTTTCTTT	CASSSQGAGLPEAFF
15	TRBV6-1	.	TRBJ2-7	.	TGTGCCAGCAGTGAAAATCGATACGGAGGATACGAGCAGTACTTC	CASSENRYGGYEQYF
14	TRBV7-2	.	TRBJ2-7	TRBD2	TGTGCCAGCAGCTCCCTTACGGGGGGTTACGAGCAGTACTTC	CASSSLTGGYEQYF
16	TRBV6-5	.	TRBJ2-1	TRBD2	TGTGCCAGCAGTTCCGCACCGGGACTAGGATACAATGAGCAGTTCTTC	CASSSAPGLGYNEQFF
16	TRBV7-9	.	TRBJ2-7	TRBD1	TGTGCCAGCAGCCCGTCGCCGGGACAGGGTATCAACGAGCAGTACTTC	CASSPSPGQGINEQYF
13	TRBV2	.	TRBJ2-3	.	TGTGCCAGCAGTGAAAGGGGGGTCGATACGCAGTATTTT	CASSERGVDTQYF
14	TRBV25-1	.	TRBJ2-5	TRBD1	TGTGCCAGCAGTCCAGGGGGCGAAGAAGAGACCCAGTACTTC	CASSPGGEEETQYF
15	TRBV7-3	.	TRBJ2-1	TRBD2	TGTGCCAGCAGCGTACTAGCGGGGGGGCCTAATGAGCAGTTCTTC	CASSVLAGGPNEQFF
14	TRBV19	.	TRBJ1-6	.	TGTGCCAGTAGTATGGCGGGGGATGATTCACCCCTCCACTTT	CASSMAGDDSPLHF
15	TRBV5-4	.	TRBJ2-2	.	TGTGCCAGCAGCTTGGAAGGGTCCGGCACCGGGGAGCTGTTTTTT	CASSLEGSGTGELFF
14	TRBV5-1	.	TRBJ1-1	.	TGCGCCAGCAGCTTACACGACATGAACACTGAAGCTTTCTTT	CASSLHDMNTEAFF
15	TRBV6-5	.	TRBJ2-6	.	TGTGCCAGCAGCCTCATCCCTGAGGGGGCCAACGTCCTGACTTTC	CASSLIPEGANVLTF
13	TRBV7-2	.	TRBJ2-7	TRBD1	TGTGCCAGCAGCAAAGGGACAGACTACGAGCAGTACTTC	CASSKGTDYEQYF